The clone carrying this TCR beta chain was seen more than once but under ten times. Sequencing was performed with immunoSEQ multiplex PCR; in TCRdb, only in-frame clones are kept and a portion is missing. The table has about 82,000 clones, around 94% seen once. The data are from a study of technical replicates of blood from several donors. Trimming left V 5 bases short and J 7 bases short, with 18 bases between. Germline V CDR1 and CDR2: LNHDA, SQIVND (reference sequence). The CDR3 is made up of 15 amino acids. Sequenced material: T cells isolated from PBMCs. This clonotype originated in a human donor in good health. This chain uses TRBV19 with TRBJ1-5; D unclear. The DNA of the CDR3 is TGTGCCAGTAGTCAGGTTTATGGGTACCGGCAGCCCCAGCATTTT. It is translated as CASSQVYGYRQPQHF.